These 6 T cell receptor beta chains were sequenced from one sample in a study of prognosis after radiotherapy for stage I lung cancer. Genomic DNA yielded TCR beta CDR3, amplified by two-round multiplex PCR. Initially, in first-round PCR, primers specific to each TRBV and TRBJ gene were used. One entry per CDR3 protein results from TCRdb running MiXCR on the multiplex PCR reads. The sample holds about 19,000 distinct CDR3 sequences, 45% to 55% seen once. Sample: PBMCs, taken before or after stereotactic body radiation therapy (not recorded which). The receptors here all came from a donor over 45 with non-small cell lung cancer.

This clonotype came up many times. The chain combines TRBV5-5 with TRBJ2-1; 7 nucleotides agree with TRBD2. CDR1 is SGHKS, CDR2 YYEKEE, per germline (reference sequence). V was pared by 4 bases and J by 4 bases, with 11 bases of the junction left unmatched. The CDR3 has 16 residues. CDR3 region: CASSPVGASGYNEQFF. The CDR3 region has the DNA TGTGCCAGCAGCCCTGTAGGGGCTAGCGGTTACAATGAGCAGTTCTTC.

The V and J genes are TRBV19 and TRBJ1-2, with unresolved D. The CDR3 sequence is 16 residues long. V lost 7 bases and J lost 0, with 18 bases in between. Germline CDR1 is LNHDA and CDR2 is SQIVND (reference sequence). The CDR3 loop is CASKSLWTKANYGYTF. The CDR3 nucleotides are TGTGCCAGTAAGAGCCTCTGGACGAAGGCTAACTATGGCTACACCTTC.

The rearrangement uses TRBV5-1 and TRBJ2-5; 8 nucleotides line up with TRBD1. Per the germline V gene, CDR1 is SGHRS and CDR2 is YFSETQ. This CDR3 contains 15 residues. J gave up 5 bases and V 1 base, and 7 bases lay outside the gene matches. CDR3 amino acids: CASSLIPGGAETQYF. The CDR3, as DNA: TGCGCCAGCAGCTTGATTCCAGGGGGCGCGGAGACCCAGTACTTC.

This rearrangement joins TRBV11-3 to TRBJ2-7; TRBD2 aligns across 7 bases. V shed 5 bases, J shed 0 bases, and the junction held 16 bases outside the gene matches. This CDR3 is built from 18 residues. Germline CDR1 SGHNT, CDR2 YENEEA. The CDR3 DNA is TGTGCCAGCAGCCTTCGATCTAGCGGCAGGACCCTCTCCTACGAGCAGTACTTC. It specifies CASSLRSSGRTLSYEQYF.

The rearrangement joins TRBV28 to TRBJ2-7, with D perhaps TRBD1 (6 bases). The germline V and J ends were trimmed by 8 bases and 1 base, with 9 bases remaining between them. This CDR3 spans 12 amino acids. Germline CDR1 is MDHEN and CDR2 is SYDVKM. CDR3 sequence reads: CASLTGSYEQYF. In nucleotides, the CDR3 is TGTGCCAGCTTGACAGGTTCCTACGAGCAGTACTTC.

The chain recombines TRBV6-4 with TRBJ2-2, with D unresolved. The CDR3 covers 17 residues. V lost 6 bases and J 5 bases, leaving 22 bases between the germline ends. CDR1 is MRHNA, CDR2 SNTAGT, per germline. The CDR3: CASSNLQIGGVTGELFF. The DNA for the CDR3 is TGTGCCAGCAGCAATCTTCAGATAGGCGGAGTAACCGGGGAGCTGTTTTTT.